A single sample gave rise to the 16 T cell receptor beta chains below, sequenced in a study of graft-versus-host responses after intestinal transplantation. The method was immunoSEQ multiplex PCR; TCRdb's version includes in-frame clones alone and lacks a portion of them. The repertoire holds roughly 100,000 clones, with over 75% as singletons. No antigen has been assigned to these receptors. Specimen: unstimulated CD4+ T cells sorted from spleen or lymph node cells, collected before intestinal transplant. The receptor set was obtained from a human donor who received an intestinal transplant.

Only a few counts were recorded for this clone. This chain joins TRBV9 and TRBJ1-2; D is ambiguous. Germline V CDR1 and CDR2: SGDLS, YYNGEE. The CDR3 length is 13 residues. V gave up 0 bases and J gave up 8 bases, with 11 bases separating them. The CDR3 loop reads CASSVAQAWGYTF. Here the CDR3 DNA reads TGTGCCAGCAGCGTAGCTCAGGCCTGGGGCTACACCTTC.

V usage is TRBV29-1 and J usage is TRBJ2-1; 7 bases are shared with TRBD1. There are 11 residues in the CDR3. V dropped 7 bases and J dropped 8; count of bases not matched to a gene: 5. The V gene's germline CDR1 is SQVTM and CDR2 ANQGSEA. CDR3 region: CSGGTEDEQFF. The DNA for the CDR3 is TGCAGCGGGGGGACAGAGGATGAGCAGTTCTTC.

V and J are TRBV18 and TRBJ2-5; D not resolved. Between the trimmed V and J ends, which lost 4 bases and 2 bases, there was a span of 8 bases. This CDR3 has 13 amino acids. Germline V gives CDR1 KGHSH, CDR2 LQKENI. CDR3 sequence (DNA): TGTGCCAGCTCACGACATACGCAAGAGACCCAGTACTTC. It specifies CASSRHTQETQYF.

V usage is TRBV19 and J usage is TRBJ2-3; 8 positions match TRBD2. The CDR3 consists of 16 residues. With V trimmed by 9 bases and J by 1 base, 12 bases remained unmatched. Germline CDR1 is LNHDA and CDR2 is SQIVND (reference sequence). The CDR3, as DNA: TGTGCCAGCGCTTCCTCCGTCGGGGGGGGCACAGATACGCAGTATTTT. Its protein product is CASASSVGGGTDTQYF.

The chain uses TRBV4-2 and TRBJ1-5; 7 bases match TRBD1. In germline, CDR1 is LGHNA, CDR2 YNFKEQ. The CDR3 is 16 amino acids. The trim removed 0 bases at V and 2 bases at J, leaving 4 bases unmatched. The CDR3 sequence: CASSQDPDRRNQPQHF. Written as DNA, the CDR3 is TGTGCCAGCAGCCAAGACCCGGACAGGCGCAATCAGCCCCAGCATTTT.

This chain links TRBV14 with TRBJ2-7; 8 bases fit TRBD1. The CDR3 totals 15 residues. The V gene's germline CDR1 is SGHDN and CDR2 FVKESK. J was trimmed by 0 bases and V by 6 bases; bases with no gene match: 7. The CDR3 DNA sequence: TGTGCCAGCAGTGGGACAGGCGCTCTCTCCTACGAGCAGTACTTC. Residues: CASSGTGALSYEQYF.

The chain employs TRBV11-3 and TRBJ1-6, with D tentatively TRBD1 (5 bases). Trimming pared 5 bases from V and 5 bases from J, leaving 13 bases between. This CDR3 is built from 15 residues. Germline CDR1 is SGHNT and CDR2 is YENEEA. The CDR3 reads CASSTDSRDNSPLHF. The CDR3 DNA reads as TGTGCCAGCAGCACCGACAGTCGGGATAATTCACCCCTCCACTTT. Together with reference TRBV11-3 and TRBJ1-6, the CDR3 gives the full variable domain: EAGVVQSPRYKIIEKKQPVAFWCNPISGHNTLYWYLQNLGQGPELLIRYENEEAVDDSQLPKDRFSAERLKGVDSTLKIQPAELGDSAVYLCASSTDSRDNSPLHFGNGTRLTVT.

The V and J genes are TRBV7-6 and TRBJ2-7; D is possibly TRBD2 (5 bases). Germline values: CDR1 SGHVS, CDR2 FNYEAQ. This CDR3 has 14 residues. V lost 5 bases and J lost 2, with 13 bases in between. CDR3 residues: CASSLDEGPYEQYF. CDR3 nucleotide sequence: TGTGCCAGCAGCCTAGACGAGGGCCCCTACGAGCAGTACTTC.

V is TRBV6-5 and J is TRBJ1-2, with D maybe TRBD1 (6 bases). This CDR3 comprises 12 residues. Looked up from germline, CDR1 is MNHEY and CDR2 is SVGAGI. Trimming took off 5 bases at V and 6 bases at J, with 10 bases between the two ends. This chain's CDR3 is CASSVWTDGYTF. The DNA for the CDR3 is TGTGCCAGCAGTGTCTGGACAGATGGCTACACCTTC.

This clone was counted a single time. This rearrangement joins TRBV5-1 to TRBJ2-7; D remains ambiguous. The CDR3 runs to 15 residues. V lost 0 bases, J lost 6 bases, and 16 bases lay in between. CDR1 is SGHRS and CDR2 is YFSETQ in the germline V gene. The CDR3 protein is CASSLAGGAPAEQYF. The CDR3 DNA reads TGCGCCAGCAGCTTGGCCGGTGGAGCTCCCGCCGAGCAGTACTTC. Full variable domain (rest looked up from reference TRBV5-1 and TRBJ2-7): KAGVTQTPRYLIKTRGQQVTLSCSPISGHRSVSWYQQTPGQGLQFLFEYFSETQRNKGNFPGRFSGRQFSNSRSEMNVSTLELGDSALYLCASSLAGGAPAEQYFGPGTRLTVT.

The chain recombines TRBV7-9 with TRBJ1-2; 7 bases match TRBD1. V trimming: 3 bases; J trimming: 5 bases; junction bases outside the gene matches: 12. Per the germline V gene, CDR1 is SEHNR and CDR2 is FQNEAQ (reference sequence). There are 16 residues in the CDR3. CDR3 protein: CASSFDSGTASYGYTF. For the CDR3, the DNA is TGTGCCAGCAGCTTCGACTCCGGGACAGCCTCATATGGCTACACCTTC.

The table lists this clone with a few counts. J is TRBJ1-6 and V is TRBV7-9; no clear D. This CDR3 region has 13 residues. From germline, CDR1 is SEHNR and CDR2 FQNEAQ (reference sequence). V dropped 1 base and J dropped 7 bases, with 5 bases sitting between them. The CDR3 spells CASSLDGNSPLHF. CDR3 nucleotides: TGTGCCAGCAGCTTAGACGGAAATTCACCCCTCCACTTT.

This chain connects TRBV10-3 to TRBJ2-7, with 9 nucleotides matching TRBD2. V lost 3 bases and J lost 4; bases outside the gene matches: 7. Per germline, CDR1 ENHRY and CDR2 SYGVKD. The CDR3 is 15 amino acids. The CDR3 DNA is TGTGCCATCAGTGAACGACTAGCGGAGGGATACGAGCAGTACTTC. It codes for CAISERLAEGYEQYF.

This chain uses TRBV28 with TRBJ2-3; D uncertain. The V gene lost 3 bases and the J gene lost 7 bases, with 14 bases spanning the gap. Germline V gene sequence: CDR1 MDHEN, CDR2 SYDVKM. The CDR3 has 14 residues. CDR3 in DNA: TGTGCCAGCAGTTTCCCCCCCCCGCTATATACGCAGTATTTT. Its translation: CASSFPPPLYTQYF.

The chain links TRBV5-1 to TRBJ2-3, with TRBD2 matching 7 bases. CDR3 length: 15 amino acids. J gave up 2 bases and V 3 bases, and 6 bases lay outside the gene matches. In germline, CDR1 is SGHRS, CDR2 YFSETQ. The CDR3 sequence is CASSSGTTHTDTQYF. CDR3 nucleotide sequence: TGCGCCAGCAGCTCTGGGACTACCCACACAGATACGCAGTATTTT. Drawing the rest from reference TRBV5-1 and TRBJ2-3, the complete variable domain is KAGVTQTPRYLIKTRGQQVTLSCSPISGHRSVSWYQQTPGQGLQFLFEYFSETQRNKGNFPGRFSGRQFSNSRSEMNVSTLELGDSALYLCASSSGTTHTDTQYFGPGTRLTVL.

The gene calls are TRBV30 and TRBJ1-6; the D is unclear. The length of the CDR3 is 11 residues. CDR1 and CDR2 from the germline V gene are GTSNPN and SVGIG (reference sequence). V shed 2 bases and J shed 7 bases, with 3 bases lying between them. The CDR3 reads CAWSRNSPLHF. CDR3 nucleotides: TGTGCCTGGAGTAGGAATTCACCCCTCCACTTT.